This T cell receptor beta chain emerged from a study of blood T cells in healthy people across ages. A second PCR of roughly 7 to 11 cycles used a sample-barcoded 5' primer and a J-beta primer mix. TCRdb ran MiXCR on the 5' RACE reads and lists one entry per CDR3 protein. The sample lists around 2 million distinct CDR3 sequences; more than 35% were seen once. Germline V lookup: CDR1 LGHNA, CDR2 YNFKEQ. The CDR3 consists of 12 residues. The germline V and J ends were trimmed by 9 bases and 8 bases, with 16 bases remaining between them. The TCR was taken from a human donor in good health. Specimen: blood. The chain carries TRBV4-2 and TRBJ1-2; no reliable D call. The CDR3 sequence: CASQSSDWGYTF. Written as DNA, the CDR3 is TGTGCCAGTCAGTCTAGCGACTGGGGCTACACCTTC.